The rows below give T cell receptor beta chains drawn from one sample of a study of blood T cell repertoires in COVID-19. TCRdb keeps only in-frame clones here, not all; method: immunoSEQ multiplex PCR. This repertoire shows 150,000 or so clones, over 75% found once; its top ten account for 10% to 15%. Sequenced: peripheral blood. The origin of the receptors is a man between 70 and 80 years old who had recovered from COVID-19. The CDR3 runs from the conserved cysteine through the conserved F or W. A D gene is named only where the DNA matches it firmly. Clone size is shown for a subset of rows, as once, few, many or a class of expanded clone.

d_gene,j_gene,abundance,v_gene,CDR3nt,CDR3aa
TRBD2,TRBJ2-5,.,TRBV24-1,TGTGCCACCAGTGACGGGGGACTAGCGGGAGGGCCGGGAGAGACCCAGTACTTC,CATSDGGLAGGPGETQYF
TRBD2,TRBJ2-3,.,TRBV12-3/TRBV12-4,TGTGCCAGCAGCAAGGGAGGGGATACGCAGTATTTT,CASSKGGDTQYF
.,TRBJ2-5,.,TRBV7-2,TGTGCCAGCAGCTTCCGCGGGGAACAAGAGACCCAGTACTTC,CASSFRGEQETQYF
.,TRBJ2-2,.,TRBV3-1/TRBV3-2,TGTGCCAGCAGTCCGGCGAGGGGGACCGGGGAGCTGTTTTTT,CASSPARGTGELFF
TRBD2,TRBJ2-2,.,TRBV9,TGTGCCAGCAGCGTAGTTTTAGCGGGAGACACCGGGGAGCTGTTTTTT,CASSVVLAGDTGELFF
TRBD2,TRBJ2-5,.,TRBV12-3/TRBV12-4,TGTGCCAGCACGGGCGGGGGAGAGACCCAGTACTTC,CASTGGGETQYF
.,TRBJ1-6,few,TRBV5-1,TGCGCCAGCAGCCCCAGCTATAATTCACCCCTCCACTTT,CASSPSYNSPLHF
.,TRBJ1-6,.,TRBV4-1,TGCGCCAGCAGCCTCCGGGGGGGCTGGGATTCACCCCTCCACTTT,CASSLRGGWDSPLHF
.,TRBJ2-7,.,TRBV18,TGTGCCAGCTCCCTCGACACGGGGGAGCAGTACTTC,CASSLDTGEQYF
.,TRBJ1-1,.,TRBV4-2,TGTGCCAGCAGCCAACTTGTGAGGAACACTGAAGCTTTCTTT,CASSQLVRNTEAFF
.,TRBJ2-5,few,TRBV7-2,TGTGCCAGCAGCCTAAACCCCCCACGGTACCAAGAGACCCAGTACTTC,CASSLNPPRYQETQYF
TRBD1,TRBJ2-5,.,TRBV6-6,TGTGCCAGCAATCCGGGACAGGGGGCACGGACCCAGTACTTC,CASNPGQGARTQYF
.,TRBJ2-2,.,TRBV6-5,TGTGCCAGCAGTTACTCGACTATGAGAGGCGCCGGGGAGCTGTTTTTT,CASSYSTMRGAGELFF
TRBD1,TRBJ1-1,.,TRBV29-1,TGCAGCATCGCCGGGGGTGACAGGGGGAGCGGTGAAGCTTTCTTT,CSIAGGDRGSGEAFF
.,TRBJ2-2,.,TRBV5-4,TGTGCCAGCAGCTCTCGACTAGACTGGAGCACCGGGGAGCTGTTTTTT,CASSSRLDWSTGELFF
TRBD2,TRBJ2-3,.,TRBV9,TGTGCCAGCAGCGTAGAGCCAGCGGGGGATGGCACAGATACGCAGTATTTT,CASSVEPAGDGTDTQYF
TRBD1,TRBJ1-4,.,TRBV13,TGTGCCAGCAGCCTTACCTCTAGGGGGCTCACTAATGAAAAACTGTTTTTT,CASSLTSRGLTNEKLFF